A selection of T cell receptor beta chains follows, all from one sample in a study of molecular identifiers for immune sequencing clone quantification. TCRdb called the PCR reads again in MiXCR, with one record for every CDR3 protein. Here the sample spans around 480,000 distinct CDR3 sequences, 25% being singletons. Specimen: naive CD8+ T cells from blood, with Jurkat cell RNA spiked in. Every receptor here comes from a human donor in good health. Some libraries in this study had Jurkat cell RNA spiked in. Each CDR3 is given with its conserved first and last residue. The order of the fields is V gene, J gene, clone size, D gene, CDR3 DNA, CDR3 protein. The D gene is left open where the match is weak. The listing skips clone size in some rows; elsewhere it reads once, few, many or a size class.

v_gene: TRBV10-3
j_gene: TRBJ2-7
abundance: NA
d_gene: NA
CDR3nt: TGTGCCATCAGTGAACCCGCTTCCTACGAGCAGTACTTC
CDR3aa: CAISEPASYEQYF

v_gene: TRBV24-1
j_gene: TRBJ2-2
abundance: many
d_gene: TRBD1
CDR3nt: TGTGCCACCAGCCAGGGGGCGGCCGGGGAGCTGTTTTTT
CDR3aa: CATSQGAAGELFF

v_gene: TRBV27
j_gene: TRBJ2-7
abundance: many
d_gene: TRBD2
CDR3nt: TGTGCCAGCAGTTTAGGCGGGGAGGGCTACGAGCAGTACTTC
CDR3aa: CASSLGGEGYEQYF

v_gene: TRBV12-3/TRBV12-4
j_gene: TRBJ2-1
abundance: few
d_gene: TRBD2
CDR3nt: TGTGCCAGCAGTACCGCGGCGGGGGGCCTGTACAATGAGCAGTTCTTC
CDR3aa: CASSTAAGGLYNEQFF

v_gene: TRBV27
j_gene: TRBJ1-2
abundance: many
d_gene: NA
CDR3nt: TGTGCCAGCAGTCCTCGAAGGGGGGGCTGGGATGGCTACACCTTC
CDR3aa: CASSPRRGGWDGYTF

v_gene: TRBV12-3/TRBV12-4
j_gene: TRBJ2-7
abundance: few
d_gene: NA
CDR3nt: TGTGCCAGCAGTGCGAACCCAACCACGACAGGAACCATATCCTACGAGCAGTACTTC
CDR3aa: CASSANPTTTGTISYEQYF

v_gene: TRBV4-1
j_gene: TRBJ2-7
abundance: few
d_gene: NA
CDR3nt: TGCGCCAGCAGCTACGGGTCCACCGGCTCCTACGAGCAGTACTTC
CDR3aa: CASSYGSTGSYEQYF

v_gene: TRBV20-1
j_gene: TRBJ1-2
abundance: few
d_gene: NA
CDR3nt: TGCAGTGCTACCGGAGATGGCTACACCTTC
CDR3aa: CSATGDGYTF

v_gene: TRBV29-1
j_gene: TRBJ2-7
abundance: many
d_gene: TRBD1
CDR3nt: TGCAGCGTTGAAGCACGTGGGGGACAGGGAAGCTACGAGCAGTACTTC
CDR3aa: CSVEARGGQGSYEQYF

v_gene: TRBV6-1
j_gene: TRBJ1-1
abundance: many
d_gene: NA
CDR3nt: TGTGCCAGCACTGGAAGGAACACTGAAGCTTTCTTT
CDR3aa: CASTGRNTEAFF

v_gene: TRBV20-1
j_gene: TRBJ2-7
abundance: many
d_gene: NA
CDR3nt: TGCAGTGCTAGAGTAAGGGGGAGTAGCTCCTACGAGCAGTACTTC
CDR3aa: CSARVRGSSSYEQYF

v_gene: TRBV10-2
j_gene: TRBJ1-1
abundance: NA
d_gene: NA
CDR3nt: TGCGCCAGCAGCGTACGTGGTTCGAACACTGATGCTTTCTTT
CDR3aa: CASSVRGSNTDAFF

v_gene: TRBV15
j_gene: TRBJ1-5
abundance: NA
d_gene: NA
CDR3nt: TGTGCCACCAGCAGAGATGTGGTAGAGGGCGATCAGCCCCAGCATTTT
CDR3aa: CATSRDVVEGDQPQHF

v_gene: TRBV2
j_gene: TRBJ1-1
abundance: few
d_gene: NA
CDR3nt: TGTGCCAGCAGAACAGGGCACCTGGCCGAAGCTTTCTTT
CDR3aa: CASRTGHLAEAFF

v_gene: TRBV7-2
j_gene: TRBJ2-7
abundance: NA
d_gene: NA
CDR3nt: TGTGCCAGCAGCCCATTCAGGACTCTCTCCTACGAGCAGTACTTC
CDR3aa: CASSPFRTLSYEQYF

v_gene: TRBV27
j_gene: TRBJ2-7
abundance: NA
d_gene: NA
CDR3nt: TGTGCCAGCAGTTTATCGTGGCTGGATACCTACGAGCAGTACTTC
CDR3aa: CASSLSWLDTYEQYF

v_gene: TRBV4-3
j_gene: TRBJ2-6
abundance: NA
d_gene: NA
CDR3nt: TGCGCCAGCAGCCAAGATTTCGTCCCTGGGGCCAACGTCCTGACTTTC
CDR3aa: CASSQDFVPGANVLTF

v_gene: TRBV30
j_gene: TRBJ1-1
abundance: few
d_gene: NA
CDR3nt: TGTGCCTGGAGTGTTTGGGCAGGGACGAACACTGAAGCTTTCTTT
CDR3aa: CAWSVWAGTNTEAFF

v_gene: TRBV6-2/TRBV6-3
j_gene: TRBJ2-5
abundance: many
d_gene: NA
CDR3nt: TGTGCCAGCGGCGACGTGACCCAGTACTTC
CDR3aa: CASGDVTQYF

v_gene: TRBV19
j_gene: TRBJ1-3
abundance: NA
d_gene: NA
CDR3nt: TGTGCCAGTAGTACCCCTGGAAACACCATATATTTT
CDR3aa: CASSTPGNTIYF

v_gene: TRBV4-1
j_gene: TRBJ1-1
abundance: many
d_gene: TRBD1
CDR3nt: TGCGCCAGCAGCCAAGGATTCGGCAGGGGGAGACTAGAAGCTTTCTTT
CDR3aa: CASSQGFGRGRLEAFF

v_gene: TRBV4-1
j_gene: TRBJ2-7
abundance: NA
d_gene: TRBD2
CDR3nt: TGCGCCAGCAGCCAAGATAGGCCGAGCGGGAGGGCCGAGGAGCAGTACTTC
CDR3aa: CASSQDRPSGRAEEQYF

v_gene: TRBV6-6
j_gene: TRBJ2-7
abundance: NA
d_gene: NA
CDR3nt: TGTGCCAGCATCACCGGCCCGGACACCGCCTACGAGCAGTACTTC
CDR3aa: CASITGPDTAYEQYF

v_gene: TRBV7-9
j_gene: TRBJ1-6
abundance: NA
d_gene: TRBD1
CDR3nt: TGTGCCAGCAGCCTCCCCGGACAGGGAGGAAATAATTCACCCCTCCACTTT
CDR3aa: CASSLPGQGGNNSPLHF

v_gene: TRBV12-3/TRBV12-4
j_gene: TRBJ2-3
abundance: many
d_gene: NA
CDR3nt: TGTGCCAGCAGCCCGCCAGGGGATGTGTGGTCAGATACGCAGTATTTT
CDR3aa: CASSPPGDVWSDTQYF

v_gene: TRBV6-2/TRBV6-3
j_gene: TRBJ1-1
abundance: few
d_gene: NA
CDR3nt: TGTGCCAGCAGTTACAGGATTGCAATACCTGAAGCTTTCTTT
CDR3aa: CASSYRIAIPEAFF

v_gene: TRBV4-1
j_gene: TRBJ2-7
abundance: few
d_gene: TRBD1
CDR3nt: TGCGCCAGCAGCCCTTTCCGGGACAGGGTTAACCCGCGCTCCTACGAGCAGTACTTC
CDR3aa: CASSPFRDRVNPRSYEQYF

v_gene: TRBV5-5
j_gene: TRBJ2-2
abundance: few
d_gene: NA
CDR3nt: TGTGCCAGCAGCTTCGGAGTAGCCGGGGAGCTGTTTTTT
CDR3aa: CASSFGVAGELFF

v_gene: TRBV12-3/TRBV12-4
j_gene: TRBJ2-3
abundance: few
d_gene: NA
CDR3nt: TGTGCCAGCAGTCGATACAAAGGGACTAGCACAGATACGCAGTATTTT
CDR3aa: CASSRYKGTSTDTQYF

v_gene: TRBV7-9
j_gene: TRBJ2-7
abundance: NA
d_gene: NA
CDR3nt: TGTGCCAGCAGCTTAGCGCGTCTCGGGGGATCCTACGAGCAGTACTTC
CDR3aa: CASSLARLGGSYEQYF

v_gene: TRBV28
j_gene: TRBJ2-7
abundance: many
d_gene: TRBD2
CDR3nt: TGTGCCAGCAGTCCACCCTTAGGGACTAGCAGCTACGAGCAGTACTTC
CDR3aa: CASSPPLGTSSYEQYF

v_gene: TRBV30
j_gene: TRBJ2-3
abundance: NA
d_gene: NA
CDR3nt: TGTGCCTGGAGTGTAGGCCAGTCCACAGATACGCAGTATTTT
CDR3aa: CAWSVGQSTDTQYF

v_gene: TRBV10-3
j_gene: TRBJ2-1
abundance: NA
d_gene: NA
CDR3nt: TGTGCCATCAGTGAGAGGCTAGCAGAAAACAATGAGCAGTTCTTC
CDR3aa: CAISERLAENNEQFF

v_gene: TRBV19
j_gene: TRBJ1-1
abundance: NA
d_gene: NA
CDR3nt: TGTGCCAGTAGTATTTCCCAGGGTTTGAACACTGAAGCTTTCTTT
CDR3aa: CASSISQGLNTEAFF

v_gene: TRBV28
j_gene: TRBJ1-1
abundance: NA
d_gene: TRBD1
CDR3nt: TGTGCCAGCAGTCCCCTCGTAGGACAGGGGGTAGGGACTGAAGCTTTCTTT
CDR3aa: CASSPLVGQGVGTEAFF

v_gene: TRBV5-1
j_gene: TRBJ2-5
abundance: many
d_gene: TRBD2
CDR3nt: TGCGCCAGCAGCTTGGGGGTGTCTAGCGGGGGCCAAGAGACCCAGTACTTC
CDR3aa: CASSLGVSSGGQETQYF

v_gene: TRBV6-5
j_gene: TRBJ1-1
abundance: many
d_gene: NA
CDR3nt: TGTGCCAGCAGGGGACGAGGGGACACTGAAGCTTTCTTT
CDR3aa: CASRGRGDTEAFF

v_gene: TRBV30
j_gene: TRBJ2-5
abundance: NA
d_gene: TRBD2
CDR3nt: TGTGCCTGGAGTGCCCAGGCTAGCGGGAGATATGTCCAAGAGACCCAGTACTTC
CDR3aa: CAWSAQASGRYVQETQYF

v_gene: TRBV20-1
j_gene: TRBJ2-7
abundance: many
d_gene: NA
CDR3nt: TGCAGTGCTTTAGGCCGGTCCGGCTACGAGCAGTACTTC
CDR3aa: CSALGRSGYEQYF

v_gene: TRBV12-3/TRBV12-4
j_gene: TRBJ2-3
abundance: many
d_gene: NA
CDR3nt: TGTGCCAGCAGATCGGGACTCACAGATACGCAGTATTTT
CDR3aa: CASRSGLTDTQYF

v_gene: TRBV3-1
j_gene: TRBJ2-3
abundance: NA
d_gene: TRBD2
CDR3nt: TGTGCCAGCAGCGCAAGCGGGGCAAGCACAGATACGCAGTATTTT
CDR3aa: CASSASGASTDTQYF

v_gene: TRBV6-2/TRBV6-3
j_gene: TRBJ1-1
abundance: once
d_gene: NA
CDR3nt: TGTGCCAGCAGTTACCCACGGCCAGCGGACACTGAAGCTTTCTTT
CDR3aa: CASSYPRPADTEAFF

v_gene: TRBV12-3/TRBV12-4
j_gene: TRBJ1-6
abundance: NA
d_gene: NA
CDR3nt: TGTGCCAGCAGTCGAGACGGTAGCTCCTATACTTCACCCCTCCACTTT
CDR3aa: CASSRDGSSYTSPLHF

v_gene: TRBV6-5
j_gene: TRBJ2-7
abundance: few
d_gene: NA
CDR3nt: TGTGCCAGCAGGGACGGAGGGACGTACGAGCAGTACTTC
CDR3aa: CASRDGGTYEQYF

v_gene: TRBV4-1
j_gene: TRBJ1-1
abundance: NA
d_gene: NA
CDR3nt: TGCGCCAGCAGCCAATCCTTACAGGGAAGCACTGAAGCTTTCTTT
CDR3aa: CASSQSLQGSTEAFF

v_gene: TRBV27
j_gene: TRBJ2-1
abundance: few
d_gene: TRBD2
CDR3nt: TGTGCCAGCAGTTTGGGGACTATCCAATCCTACAATGAGCAGTTCTTC
CDR3aa: CASSLGTIQSYNEQFF

v_gene: TRBV28
j_gene: TRBJ2-2
abundance: NA
d_gene: NA
CDR3nt: TGTGCCAGCAGTTTCTTCGAGACACCAACCACCGGGGCGCTGTTTTTT
CDR3aa: CASSFFETPTTGALFF

v_gene: TRBV5-3
j_gene: TRBJ2-7
abundance: NA
d_gene: NA
CDR3nt: TGTGCCAGCAGCTTTTTACAGGGTAGTGACGGGCAGTACTTC
CDR3aa: CASSFLQGSDGQYF

v_gene: TRBV27
j_gene: TRBJ2-7
abundance: few
d_gene: NA
CDR3nt: TGTGCCAGCAGTTTAGGAGTCCACTACGAGCAGTACTTC
CDR3aa: CASSLGVHYEQYF

v_gene: TRBV7-9
j_gene: TRBJ2-2
abundance: NA
d_gene: TRBD1
CDR3nt: TGTGCCAGCAGCTTTGGACAGGGAGTGGACACCGGGGAGCTGTTTTTT
CDR3aa: CASSFGQGVDTGELFF

v_gene: TRBV6-2/TRBV6-3
j_gene: TRBJ2-7
abundance: few
d_gene: NA
CDR3nt: TGTGCCAGCAGTTGGTTTGCCGGGTACGAGCAGTACTTC
CDR3aa: CASSWFAGYEQYF

v_gene: TRBV12-3/TRBV12-4
j_gene: TRBJ2-7
abundance: few
d_gene: TRBD1
CDR3nt: TGTGCCAGCAGTTCCGGGACAGGGTACCACGAGCAGTACTTC
CDR3aa: CASSSGTGYHEQYF

v_gene: TRBV19
j_gene: TRBJ2-3
abundance: NA
d_gene: TRBD2
CDR3nt: TGTGCCAGTAGTTGGGGTAGCGGGGGAAGCACAGATACGCAGTATTTT
CDR3aa: CASSWGSGGSTDTQYF